These T cell receptor beta chains were read from a single sample in a study of blood T cell repertoires in COVID-19. The assay was immunoSEQ multiplex PCR, and TCRdb's table has in-frame clones only and misses some. In the table there are 200,000 to 300,000 clones, 88% of which are singletons. The sample taken for sequencing was PBMCs or T cells enriched from blood (not recorded which). All receptors derive from a middle-aged woman with acute COVID-19. Both conserved end residues are part of each CDR3. A D gene is named only where the DNA matches it firmly. Clone size appears in some rows only: once, few, many, or a class for an expanded clone.

>-|TRBJ2-3|-|TRBV11-2
TGTGCCACCGCGGCCGGGAGCTCCTCCTGGGGATCCACAGATACGCAGTATTTT
CATAAGSSSWGSTDTQYF
>-|TRBJ1-2|-|TRBV3-1/TRBV3-2
TGTGCCAGCAGCCAAGAGGTGGTACTAGGATCGGAACGCCGAAACTATGGCTACACCTTC
CASSQEVVLGSERRNYGYTF
>-|TRBJ2-1|-|TRBV3-1/TRBV3-2
TGTGCCAGCAGCCAAGACAGGGGGCGGGGGAAGCAGTTCTTC
CASSQDRGRGKQFF
>TRBD2|TRBJ2-1|-|TRBV6-5
TGTGCCAGCAGTAGACCTAGCGGGGACTACAATGAGCAGTTCTTC
CASSRPSGDYNEQFF
>-|TRBJ1-2|-|TRBV30
TGTGCCTTAGTCGGCCGCAGGGAGGGCTATGGCTACACCTTC
CALVGRREGYGYTF
>TRBD2|TRBJ2-1|-|TRBV7-2
TGTGCCAGCACCAATGCGCTAGCGGGGGGGCCGAGGCTCTTC
CASTNALAGGPRLF
>-|TRBJ2-1|-|TRBV20-1
TGCAGTGCTAGAGGCGAGCTTGAGCAGTTCTTC
CSARGELEQFF
>TRBD1|TRBJ2-7|-|TRBV5-4
TGTGCCAGCAGCGTACAGGGGCGGAGAGAGCAGTACTTC
CASSVQGRREQYF
>TRBD2|TRBJ2-5|-|TRBV5-1
TGCGCCAGCACACCCGGGACTAGCGGGAGGGCCATCGGGACCCAGTACTTC
CASTPGTSGRAIGTQYF
>-|TRBJ1-5|once|TRBV12-3/TRBV12-4
TGTGCCAGCAGTTGGTCGGATCAGCCCCAGCATTTT
CASSWSDQPQHF
>-|TRBJ1-3|-|TRBV29-1
TGCAGCGTAGGGGATCCTGGAAACACCATATATTTT
CSVGDPGNTIYF
>TRBD1|TRBJ1-2|-|TRBV18
TGTGCCAGCTCACCCGAAGGGACAGGGATTCCAACCTTC
CASSPEGTGIPTF
>TRBD1|TRBJ1-1|-|TRBV12-3/TRBV12-4
TGTGCCAGCAGCCTGGGACAGGGGACTGAAGCTTTCTTT
CASSLGQGTEAFF
>-|TRBJ1-6|-|TRBV6-5
TGTGCCAGCAGTTCCCGATCACTTAATTCACCCCTCCACTTT
CASSSRSLNSPLHF
>-|TRBJ1-5|-|TRBV5-6
TGTGCCAGCAGCTTGACAGGGACTCAGCCCCAGCATTTT
CASSLTGTQPQHF
>-|TRBJ2-1|-|TRBV29-1
TGCAGCGTTGATACCTACAATGAGCAGTTCTTC
CSVDTYNEQFF
>-|TRBJ2-6|-|TRBV30
TGTGCCTGGGCCCAGGGCTCTGGGGCCAACGTCCTGACTTTC
CAWAQGSGANVLTF
>TRBD2|TRBJ2-2|-|TRBV9
TGTGCCAGCAGCGTAATGCCTGGAGCGGGAGGAGGAACCGGGGAGCTGTTTTTT
CASSVMPGAGGGTGELFF
>-|TRBJ2-1|-|TRBV5-4
TGTGCCAGCAGCCGCAGCGCGGGGTCCTACAATGAGCAGTTCTTC
CASSRSAGSYNEQFF
>TRBD1|TRBJ2-7|-|TRBV12-3/TRBV12-4
TGTGCCAGCAGTCCACGACAGGGTGAGCAGTACTTC
CASSPRQGEQYF
>-|TRBJ1-2|-|TRBV7-2
TGTGCCAGCAGCTTAGGGAACCGACAGGCCCTCTATGGCTACACCTTC
CASSLGNRQALYGYTF
>-|TRBJ1-1|-|TRBV5-1
TGCGCCAGCAGCTTGACGCAGGTCCAGAACACTGAAGCTTTCTTT
CASSLTQVQNTEAFF
>TRBD1|TRBJ1-6|-|TRBV6-1
TGTGCCAGCAGTGACAACAGGGGGAATTCACCCCTCCACTTT
CASSDNRGNSPLHF
>-|TRBJ1-1|-|TRBV12-3/TRBV12-4
TGTGCCAGCACCCTCGCGGGTTTTGCTGAAGCTTTCTTT
CASTLAGFAEAFF
>TRBD2|TRBJ2-4|-|TRBV30
TGTGCCTGGAGTGGGATCTTAGCGGGAGGAGGGATTCAGTACTTC
CAWSGILAGGGIQYF
>TRBD1|TRBJ1-4|-|TRBV4-1
TGCGCCCGCAGCCGACAGGGGGCATCCACTAATGAAAAACTGTTTTTT
CARSRQGASTNEKLFF
>-|TRBJ1-1|-|TRBV9
TGTGCCAGCAGCGCGGGAAGAGGTGAAGCTTTCTTT
CASSAGRGEAFF
>-|TRBJ2-3|-|TRBV12-5
TGTGCTAGTGGTTTCGGGGGAACAGATACGCAGTATTTT
CASGFGGTDTQYF
>TRBD1|TRBJ2-7|-|TRBV18
TGTGCCAGCTCACCTTCGACAGGGGGCTACGAGCAGTACTTC
CASSPSTGGYEQYF
>-|TRBJ2-2|-|TRBV29-1
TGCAGCGTTGAAGTTGAGACAGCTTACACCGGGGAGCTGTTTTTT
CSVEVETAYTGELFF
>TRBD2|TRBJ2-1|-|TRBV9
TGTGCCAGCAGCGTCGCCGGGACTAGCGGCTACAATGAGCAGTTCTTC
CASSVAGTSGYNEQFF
>-|TRBJ1-1|-|TRBV2
TGTGCCAGCAGTGAAGAAGGGGTAAGAACTGAAGCTTTCTTT
CASSEEGVRTEAFF
>-|TRBJ2-7|-|TRBV5-1
TGCGCCAGCAGCTCAGGGTTGGGCGAGCAGTACTTC
CASSSGLGEQYF
>TRBD2|TRBJ2-5|-|TRBV7-9
TGTGCCAGCAGCCCATATCCGGGACTAGCGTACGAGACCCAGTACTTC
CASSPYPGLAYETQYF
>TRBD1|TRBJ2-3|-|TRBV7-2
TGTGCCAGCAGCAGACAGGGCCCCACAGATACGCAGTATTTT
CASSRQGPTDTQYF
>-|TRBJ1-2|-|TRBV30
TGTGCCTGGAGTGTCAGAGGTTTAGGTGGGAGGGGAGGCTACACCTTC
CAWSVRGLGGRGGYTF
>TRBD1|TRBJ1-2|-|TRBV18
TGTGCCAGCTCTCCCGGGACAGATCTGATCAATGGCTACACCTTC
CASSPGTDLINGYTF